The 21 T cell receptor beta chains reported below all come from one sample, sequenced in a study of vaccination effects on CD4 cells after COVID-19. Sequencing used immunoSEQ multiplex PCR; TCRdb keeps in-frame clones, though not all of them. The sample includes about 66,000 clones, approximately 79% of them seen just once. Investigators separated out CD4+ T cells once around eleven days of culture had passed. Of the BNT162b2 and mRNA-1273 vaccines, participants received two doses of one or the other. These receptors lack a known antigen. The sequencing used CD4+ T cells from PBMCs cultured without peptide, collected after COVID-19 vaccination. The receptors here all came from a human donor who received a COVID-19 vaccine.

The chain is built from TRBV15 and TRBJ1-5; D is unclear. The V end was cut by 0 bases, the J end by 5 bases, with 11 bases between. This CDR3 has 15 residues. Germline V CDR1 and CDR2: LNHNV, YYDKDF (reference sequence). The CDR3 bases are TGTGCCACCAGCAGAGATGGAGCCAGCTATCAGCCCCAGCATTTT. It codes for CATSRDGASYQPQHF.

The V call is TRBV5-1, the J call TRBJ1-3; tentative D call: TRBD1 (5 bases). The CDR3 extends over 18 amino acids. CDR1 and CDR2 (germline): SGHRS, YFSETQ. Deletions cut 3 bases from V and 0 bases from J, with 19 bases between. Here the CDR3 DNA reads TGCGCCAGCAGCTACCTCTCCGGGACTCCTAGCTCTGGAAACACCATATATTTT. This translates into CASSYLSGTPSSGNTIYF. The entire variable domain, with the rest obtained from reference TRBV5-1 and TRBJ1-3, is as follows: KAGVTQTPRYLIKTRGQQVTLSCSPISGHRSVSWYQQTPGQGLQFLFEYFSETQRNKGNFPGRFSGRQFSNSRSEMNVSTLELGDSALYLCASSYLSGTPSSGNTIYFGEGSWLTVV.

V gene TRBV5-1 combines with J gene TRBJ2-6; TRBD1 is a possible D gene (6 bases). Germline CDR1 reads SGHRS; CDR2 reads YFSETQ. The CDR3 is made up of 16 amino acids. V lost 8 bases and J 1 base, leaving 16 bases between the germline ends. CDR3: CASETGLPSGANVLTF. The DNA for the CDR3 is TGCGCCAGTGAGACAGGTTTGCCTTCTGGGGCCAACGTCCTGACTTTC.

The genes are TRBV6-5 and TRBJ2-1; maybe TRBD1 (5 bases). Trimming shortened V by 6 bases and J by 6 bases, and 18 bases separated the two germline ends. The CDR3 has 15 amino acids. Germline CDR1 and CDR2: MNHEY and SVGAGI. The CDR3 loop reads CASSPGHLNANEQFF. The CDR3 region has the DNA TGTGCCAGCAGCCCAGGACATTTAAACGCCAATGAGCAGTTCTTC.

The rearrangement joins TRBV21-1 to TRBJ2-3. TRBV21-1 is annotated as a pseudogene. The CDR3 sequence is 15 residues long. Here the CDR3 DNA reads TGTGCCAGCAGCATACAATGGGACAGCACAGATACGCAGTATTTT. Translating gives CASSIQWDSTDTQYF.

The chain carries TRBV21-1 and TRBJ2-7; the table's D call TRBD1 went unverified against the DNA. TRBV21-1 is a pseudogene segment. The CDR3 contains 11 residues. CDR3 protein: CASRRPDSQYV. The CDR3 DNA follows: TGTGCCAGCAGACGACCTGACAGTCAGTACGTC.

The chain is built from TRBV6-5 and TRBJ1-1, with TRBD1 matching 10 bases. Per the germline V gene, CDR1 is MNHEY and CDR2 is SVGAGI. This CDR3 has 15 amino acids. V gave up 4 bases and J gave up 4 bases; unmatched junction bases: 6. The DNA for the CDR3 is TGTGCCAGCAGTTTTCTTCGGACAGGGGGCACTGAAGCTTTCTTT. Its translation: CASSFLRTGGTEAFF.

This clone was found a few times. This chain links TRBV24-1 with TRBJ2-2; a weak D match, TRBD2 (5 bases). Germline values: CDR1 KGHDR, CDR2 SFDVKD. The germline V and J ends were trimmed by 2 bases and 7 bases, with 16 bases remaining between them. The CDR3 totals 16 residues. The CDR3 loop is CATSDSGGLRHGELFF. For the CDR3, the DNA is TGTGCCACCAGTGATTCGGGCGGACTCAGACACGGGGAGCTGTTTTTT.

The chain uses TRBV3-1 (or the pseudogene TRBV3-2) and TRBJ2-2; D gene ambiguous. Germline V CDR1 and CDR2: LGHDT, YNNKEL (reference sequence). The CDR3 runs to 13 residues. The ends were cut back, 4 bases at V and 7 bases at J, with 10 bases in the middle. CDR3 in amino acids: CASSPRKVGELFF. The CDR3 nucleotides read TGTGCCAGCAGCCCTAGAAAAGTCGGGGAGCTGTTTTTT.

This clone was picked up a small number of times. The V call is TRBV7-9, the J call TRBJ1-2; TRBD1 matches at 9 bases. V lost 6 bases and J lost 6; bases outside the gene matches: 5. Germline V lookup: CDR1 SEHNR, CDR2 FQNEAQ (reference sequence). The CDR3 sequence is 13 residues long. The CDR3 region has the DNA TGTGCCAGCAGGCGCGGGACAGGGAATGGCTACACCTTC. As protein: CASRRGTGNGYTF.

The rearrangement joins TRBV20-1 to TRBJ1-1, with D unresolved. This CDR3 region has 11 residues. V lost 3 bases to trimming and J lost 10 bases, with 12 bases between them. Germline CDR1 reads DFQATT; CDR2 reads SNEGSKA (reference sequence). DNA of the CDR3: TGCAGTGCTAGCTTCGGCTGGGGAGCTTTCTTT. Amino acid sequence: CSASFGWGAFF.

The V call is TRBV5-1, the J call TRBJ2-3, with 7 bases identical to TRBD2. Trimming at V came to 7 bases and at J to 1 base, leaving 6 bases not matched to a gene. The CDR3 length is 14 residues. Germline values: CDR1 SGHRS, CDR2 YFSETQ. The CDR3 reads CASPLAGGTDTQYF. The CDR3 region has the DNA TGCGCCAGCCCCCTGGCGGGGGGCACAGATACGCAGTATTTT.

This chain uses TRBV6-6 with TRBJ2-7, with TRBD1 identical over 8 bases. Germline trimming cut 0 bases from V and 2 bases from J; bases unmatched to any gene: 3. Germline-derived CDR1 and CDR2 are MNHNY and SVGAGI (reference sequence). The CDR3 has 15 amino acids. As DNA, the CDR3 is TGTGCCAGCAGTTACTCTGCGACAGGGGCCTACGAGCAGTACGTC. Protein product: CASSYSATGAYEQYV.

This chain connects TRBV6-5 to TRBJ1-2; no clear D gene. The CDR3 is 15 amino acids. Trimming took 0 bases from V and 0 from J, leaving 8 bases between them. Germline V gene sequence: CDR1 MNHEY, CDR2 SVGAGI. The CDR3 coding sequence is TGTGCCAGCAGTTACTCGACAACCGCTAACTATGGCTACACCTTC. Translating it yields CASSYSTTANYGYTF.

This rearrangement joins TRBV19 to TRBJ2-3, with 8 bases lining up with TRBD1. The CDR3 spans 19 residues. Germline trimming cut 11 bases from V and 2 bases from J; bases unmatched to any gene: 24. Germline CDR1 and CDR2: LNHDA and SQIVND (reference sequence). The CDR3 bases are TGTGCCGCCAAGCCGAGGACAGGGTCACTCGGGGAGTCCACAGATACGCAGTATTTT. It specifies CAAKPRTGSLGESTDTQYF.

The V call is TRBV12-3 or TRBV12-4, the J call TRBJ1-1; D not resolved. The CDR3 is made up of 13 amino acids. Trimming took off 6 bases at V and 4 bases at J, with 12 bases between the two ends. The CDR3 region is CASRERVGTEAFF. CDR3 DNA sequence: TGTGCCAGCAGGGAGAGGGTAGGCACTGAAGCTTTCTTT.

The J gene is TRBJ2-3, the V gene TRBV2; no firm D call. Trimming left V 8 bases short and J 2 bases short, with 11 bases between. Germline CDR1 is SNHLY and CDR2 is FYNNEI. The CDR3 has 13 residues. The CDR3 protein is CASAALATDTQYF. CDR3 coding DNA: TGTGCCAGCGCGGCATTAGCCACAGATACGCAGTATTTT.

This chain's CDR3 is CAINGGISGNTIYF. CDR3 in DNA: TGTGCCATCAATGGGGGGATATCTGGAAACACCATATATTTT. The chain uses TRBV10-3 and TRBJ1-3, with a weak D call TRBD1 (5 bases). The germline V and J ends were trimmed by 7 bases and 1 base, with 11 bases remaining between them. The CDR3 contains 14 residues. Germline CDR1 ENHRY, CDR2 SYGVKD.

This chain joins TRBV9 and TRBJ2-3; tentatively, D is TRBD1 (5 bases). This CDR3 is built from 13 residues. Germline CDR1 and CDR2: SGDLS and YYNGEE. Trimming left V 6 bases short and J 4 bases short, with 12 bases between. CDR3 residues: CASNLWGSDTQYF. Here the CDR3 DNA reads TGTGCCAGCAATCTTTGGGGCTCAGATACGCAGTATTTT.

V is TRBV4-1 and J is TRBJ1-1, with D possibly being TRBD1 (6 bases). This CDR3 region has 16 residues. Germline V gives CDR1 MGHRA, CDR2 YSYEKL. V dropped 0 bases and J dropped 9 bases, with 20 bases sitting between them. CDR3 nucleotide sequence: TGCGCCAGCAGCCAAGATCGCACACAAGGACAGTTAAAAGCTTTCTTT. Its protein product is CASSQDRTQGQLKAFF.

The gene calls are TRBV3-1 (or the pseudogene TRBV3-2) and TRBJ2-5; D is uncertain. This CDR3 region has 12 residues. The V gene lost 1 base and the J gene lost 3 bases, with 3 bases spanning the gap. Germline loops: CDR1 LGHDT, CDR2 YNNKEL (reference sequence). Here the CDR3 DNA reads TGTGCCAGCAGCCAAGGGAAAGAGACCCAGTACTTC. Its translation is CASSQGKETQYF.